This T cell receptor beta chain was recorded in a study of OX40 agonist ivuxolimab in advanced cancers. Concerning the study at large: Ivuxolimab, which targeted the costimulatory receptor OX40 (CD134), was an agonistic, fully human IgG2 monoclonal antibody. The dose-escalation cohort was 82.7% male with a mean age of approximately 60 years, ranging from about 23 to 85. Partial responses occurred in three dose-escalation patients: two with cutaneous melanoma and one with hepatocellular carcinoma. Intravenous ivuxolimab was administered to patients every 2 weeks at six dose levels: 0.01, 0.1, 0.3, 1.5, 3 and 10 mg/kg. Prior anti-PD-1, anti-PD-L1 or anti-CTLA-4 therapy was permitted, and approximately 40% of dose-escalation patients had received checkpoint inhibitors. The purpose of peripheral TCRbeta sequencing was to test whether ivuxolimab changed TCR sequence diversity and led to clonal T-cell expansion. The paper reports the monotherapy dose-escalation portion (N of about 50 patients) of the phase I ivuxolimab trial. Of the approximately 50 patients in dose escalation, about 20 had hepatocellular carcinoma, around 15 had melanoma, 9 had renal cell carcinoma and 9 had head and neck cancer.

Comment on this clone: This receptor's antigen is unknown. Within one base of it there is no much larger clone, and no base qualities were kept.

Genomic DNA was extracted from sorted cells for sequencing of the TCRbeta CDR3 region. The immunoSEQ Assay was used to sequence the TCRbeta CDR3 regions. The table comes from immuneACCESS by way of TCRdb, which keeps in-frame sequences with V and J called. Part of the clones is missing from these tables; in studies checked, under half for an unresolved V gene and the rest for unknown reasons. The sample contains about 50,000 clones, roughly 90% of them found a single time. The ten largest clones take up about 6.5% of the sample. Deletion took 6 bases off V and 3 bases off J, with a span of 23 bases between the germline ends. The CDR3 has 17 amino acids, counting the end cysteine and phenylalanine. Just the 51-base CDR3 DNA is kept, in frame starting at base 1. CDR1 and CDR2, per the germline V gene, are SNHLY and FYNNEI. Beyond this particular receptor, the publication reports: At doses of 0.1 to 3.0 mg/kg, clonal expansion of both CD4+ and CD8+ T cells in blood was seen between baseline and week 6. Low levels of normalized T-cell clonal expansion were also seen in some patients who did not respond. On average, CD8+ T cells showed more expanded clones than CD4+ T cells after ivuxolimab. The antigen specificity of the peripheral T cells that underwent clonal expansion was not determined. Partial responders in the 0.1-3.0 mg/kg groups had among the lowest normalized peripheral clonal expansion, especially among CD8+ T cells.

Patients with a history of autoimmune disease or receiving systemic immunosuppression were excluded from the trial. Peripheral blood for TCR sequencing was collected from all dose cohorts at baseline, on cycle 4 day 1, and on cycle 7 day 1. Samples were obtained from an open-label, multicenter, first-in-human phase I dose-escalation trial of ivuxolimab. The trial enrolled adults with locally advanced or metastatic head and neck squamous cell, hepatocellular, melanoma or renal cell carcinoma. Before TCR sequencing, CD4+ and CD8+ T cells were separately sorted from peripheral blood. The chain joins TRBV2 to TRBJ1-1; the D gene remains uncertain. This specimen consisted of CD4+ or CD8+ T cells sorted from blood, obtained in a trial of the OX40 agonist ivuxolimab. The source is an adult with an advanced solid tumor such as melanoma, head and neck, liver or kidney cancer. The nucleotides are TGTGCCAGCAGCGCGGAGGGCGCTGGTCTCGGGGACACTGAAGCTTTCTTT. The encoded protein is CASSAEGAGLGDTEAFF.